The table lists the clone carrying this TCR beta chain with a few counts. Assay used: immunoSEQ multiplex PCR; TCRdb lists only in-frame clones, some missing. Of about 290,000 clones listed, around four fifths are singletons. This specimen belongs to a study of blood T cell repertoires in COVID-19. The ends lost 5 bases at V and 6 bases at J; junction bases unmatched: 6. The CDR3 has 13 residues. The chain links TRBV12-3 or TRBV12-4 to TRBJ1-1; 7 bases agree with TRBD1. The receptor's source is a woman in her fifties or sixties with active or convalescent COVID-19. Input material: peripheral blood. The CDR3: CASSQYRGPEAFF. DNA for the CDR3: TGTGCCAGCAGTCAGTACAGGGGCCCTGAAGCTTTCTTT.